Listed below are T cell receptor beta chains from one sample, sequenced in a study of T cell clones after liver transplantation. The protocol was immunoSEQ multiplex PCR, while the TCRdb copy is restricted to in-frame clones and leaves out a portion. The sample has 6,500 to 8,500 clones; under 75% are singletons. Sample: CD8+ T cells from blood, taken before liver transplant. Receptor source: a human donor who received a liver transplant. CDR3s include the opening cysteine and the closing phenylalanine or tryptophan. The D gene is left open where the match is weak. Only part of the rows carry a size: once, few, many, or a class if the clone is expanded.

CDR3nt: TGTGCCAGCAGCTTAGCCCGGTACGAGCAGTACTTC
CDR3aa: CASSLARYEQYF
abundance: -
v_gene: TRBV7-2
j_gene: TRBJ2-7
d_gene: -

CDR3nt: TGTGCCAGCAGCTTAGGAGGAGGAGATTCACCCCTCCACTTT
CDR3aa: CASSLGGGDSPLHF
abundance: few
v_gene: TRBV5-4
j_gene: TRBJ1-6
d_gene: -

CDR3nt: TGTGCCATCAGTGAACCCACGACCGGGACAGGGGAGTCTGGCACAGATACGCAGTATTTT
CDR3aa: CAISEPTTGTGESGTDTQYF
abundance: -
v_gene: TRBV10-3
j_gene: TRBJ2-3
d_gene: TRBD1

CDR3nt: TGTGCCAGCAGCTTGGGTCGTACAGGACAAGAGACCCAGTACTTC
CDR3aa: CASSLGRTGQETQYF
abundance: -
v_gene: TRBV5-6
j_gene: TRBJ2-5
d_gene: -

CDR3nt: TGTGCCAGCAGCTACCTTCAGGGGGACTATGGCTACACCTTC
CDR3aa: CASSYLQGDYGYTF
abundance: -
v_gene: TRBV11-1
j_gene: TRBJ1-2
d_gene: TRBD1

CDR3nt: TGTGCCAGCAGCCTTAACAGGGCTCGGTATGGCTACACCTTC
CDR3aa: CASSLNRARYGYTF
abundance: -
v_gene: TRBV28
j_gene: TRBJ1-2
d_gene: -

CDR3nt: TGTGCCAGCAGTTTATCGCGAACCGGGGAGCTGTTTTTT
CDR3aa: CASSLSRTGELFF
abundance: -
v_gene: TRBV27
j_gene: TRBJ2-2
d_gene: -

CDR3nt: TGTGCCAGCAGTGAATGGGTAGGGGATTTTTCCTACAATGAGCAGTTCTTC
CDR3aa: CASSEWVGDFSYNEQFF
abundance: few
v_gene: TRBV2
j_gene: TRBJ2-1
d_gene: -

CDR3nt: TGTGCGCACTTAGCGGGAGGGGAGCTGTTTTTT
CDR3aa: CAHLAGGELFF
abundance: -
v_gene: TRBV6-6
j_gene: TRBJ2-2
d_gene: TRBD2

CDR3nt: TGTGCCAGCAGCTACCAGCGGTACCAAGAGACCCAGTACTTC
CDR3aa: CASSYQRYQETQYF
abundance: -
v_gene: TRBV11-3
j_gene: TRBJ2-5
d_gene: -

CDR3nt: TGTGCCAGTAGTATCGTGGGGTTTCACTCCTATAATTCACCCCTCCACTTT
CDR3aa: CASSIVGFHSYNSPLHF
abundance: -
v_gene: TRBV19
j_gene: TRBJ1-6
d_gene: -

CDR3nt: TGTGCCAGCAGTGAATTGGGCCACAGCAAGCAGTTCTTC
CDR3aa: CASSELGHSKQFF
abundance: -
v_gene: TRBV25-1
j_gene: TRBJ2-1
d_gene: -

CDR3nt: TGTGCCAGTAGTATAGAGTTTGGACAGTTCAATCAGCCCCAGCATTTT
CDR3aa: CASSIEFGQFNQPQHF
abundance: -
v_gene: TRBV19
j_gene: TRBJ1-5
d_gene: -

CDR3nt: TGTGCCAGCAGCCAATCGGTAGGGGCATCCTACAATGAGCAGTTCTTC
CDR3aa: CASSQSVGASYNEQFF
abundance: few
v_gene: TRBV16
j_gene: TRBJ2-1
d_gene: -

CDR3nt: TGTGCCAGCAGTCCTGGGACAGGGAGTGAAAAACTGTTTTTT
CDR3aa: CASSPGTGSEKLFF
abundance: -
v_gene: TRBV27
j_gene: TRBJ1-4
d_gene: TRBD1

CDR3nt: TGTGCCAGCAGTGAGACTAGCGGGAGTTTCTTT
CDR3aa: CASSETSGSFF
abundance: -
v_gene: TRBV2
j_gene: TRBJ2-3
d_gene: TRBD2

CDR3nt: TGTGCCAGCAGTTTAAACCCTAGCGGGGGGCCCCGTGAGACCCAGTACTTC
CDR3aa: CASSLNPSGGPRETQYF
abundance: -
v_gene: TRBV28
j_gene: TRBJ2-5
d_gene: TRBD2

CDR3nt: TGTGCCAGCACCACCGGGACAGGGGGCTACGAGCAGTACTTC
CDR3aa: CASTTGTGGYEQYF
abundance: -
v_gene: TRBV9
j_gene: TRBJ2-7
d_gene: TRBD1

CDR3nt: TGTGCCAGCAGTTTAAATAGGCCAGATACGCAGTATTTT
CDR3aa: CASSLNRPDTQYF
abundance: -
v_gene: TRBV27
j_gene: TRBJ2-3
d_gene: -

CDR3nt: TGTGCCAGCAGTCCAAGACAGGGTAATTCACCCCTCCACTTT
CDR3aa: CASSPRQGNSPLHF
abundance: -
v_gene: TRBV27
j_gene: TRBJ1-6
d_gene: TRBD1

CDR3nt: TGCAGTGCTCGGGTAGGGACTGAAGCTTTCTTT
CDR3aa: CSARVGTEAFF
abundance: -
v_gene: TRBV20-1
j_gene: TRBJ1-1
d_gene: -

CDR3nt: TGTGCCAGCAGTTACCCGGGACAGGGCCATCAGCCCCAGCATTTT
CDR3aa: CASSYPGQGHQPQHF
abundance: -
v_gene: TRBV6-5
j_gene: TRBJ1-5
d_gene: TRBD1

CDR3nt: TGTGCCAGCAGCTCACCCGGTGGGGGACAGGGGGCTCGTTCCTACGAGCAGTACTTC
CDR3aa: CASSSPGGGQGARSYEQYF
abundance: -
v_gene: TRBV5-6
j_gene: TRBJ2-7
d_gene: TRBD1

CDR3nt: TGCGCCAGCAGCCAAGAGAAGGTTGGAACAGGCAATAATTCACCCCTCCACTTT
CDR3aa: CASSQEKVGTGNNSPLHF
abundance: -
v_gene: TRBV4-1
j_gene: TRBJ1-6
d_gene: -

CDR3nt: TGTGCCAGCACCGAACAGGGTTTGTACAATGAGCAGTTCTTC
CDR3aa: CASTEQGLYNEQFF
abundance: -
v_gene: TRBV27
j_gene: TRBJ2-1
d_gene: -

CDR3nt: TGTGCCAGCAGCACGGGACTGACCCAAGAGACCCAGTACTTC
CDR3aa: CASSTGLTQETQYF
abundance: -
v_gene: TRBV5-8
j_gene: TRBJ2-5
d_gene: -

CDR3nt: TGTGCCAGCAGTGAGTCAAAGGCCACCTTCTACAATGAGCAGTTCTTC
CDR3aa: CASSESKATFYNEQFF
abundance: once
v_gene: TRBV6-4
j_gene: TRBJ2-1
d_gene: -

CDR3nt: TGTGCCAGCAGTGAATCCCCGACAGGGAAAGATACGCAGTATTTT
CDR3aa: CASSESPTGKDTQYF
abundance: once
v_gene: TRBV25-1
j_gene: TRBJ2-3
d_gene: TRBD1

CDR3nt: TGTGCCAGCAGCTTAGTTACAGGCGTCTCTGGAAACACCATATATTTT
CDR3aa: CASSLVTGVSGNTIYF
abundance: -
v_gene: TRBV7-9
j_gene: TRBJ1-3
d_gene: -

CDR3nt: TGTGCCAGTACCTCGACAGGGATCGACGAGCAGTACTTC
CDR3aa: CASTSTGIDEQYF
abundance: -
v_gene: TRBV19
j_gene: TRBJ2-7
d_gene: TRBD1

CDR3nt: TGTGCCAGCAGCAAAGAGCCTTACGAGCAGTACTTC
CDR3aa: CASSKEPYEQYF
abundance: -
v_gene: TRBV21-1
j_gene: TRBJ2-7
d_gene: -

CDR3nt: TGTGCCAGCAGCTTTGGGGGGCCTTTCAATGAGCAGTTCTTC
CDR3aa: CASSFGGPFNEQFF
abundance: -
v_gene: TRBV7-9
j_gene: TRBJ2-1
d_gene: -

CDR3nt: TGTGCCAGCAGCCAAGTGGGGGGAGATGGGAACACTGAAGCTTTCTTT
CDR3aa: CASSQVGGDGNTEAFF
abundance: -
v_gene: TRBV14
j_gene: TRBJ1-1
d_gene: -

CDR3nt: TGTGCCAGCAGCTCGGGACAGGCTAAAGTTCTGATGAACACTGAAGCTTTCTTT
CDR3aa: CASSSGQAKVLMNTEAFF
abundance: once
v_gene: TRBV5-6
j_gene: TRBJ1-1
d_gene: TRBD1

CDR3nt: TGTGCCAGCAGCACCGGGACAGTAACTGAAGCTTTCTTT
CDR3aa: CASSTGTVTEAFF
abundance: -
v_gene: TRBV5-8
j_gene: TRBJ1-1
d_gene: TRBD1

CDR3nt: TGTGCCAGCAGCTCGACTAGCGGGGGGTATACCTACGAGCAGTACTTC
CDR3aa: CASSSTSGGYTYEQYF
abundance: -
v_gene: TRBV5-6
j_gene: TRBJ2-7
d_gene: TRBD2

CDR3nt: TGTGCCAGCAGCCAAGATGAGGGGGCCGTGGACACTGAAGCTTTCTTT
CDR3aa: CASSQDEGAVDTEAFF
abundance: -
v_gene: TRBV14
j_gene: TRBJ1-1
d_gene: TRBD1

CDR3nt: TGTGCCAGCAGTTGGGACACCGGGGAGCTGTTTTTT
CDR3aa: CASSWDTGELFF
abundance: -
v_gene: TRBV6-6
j_gene: TRBJ2-2
d_gene: -

CDR3nt: TGTGCCAGCAGTCAGTTGGGGGAAGGCACAGATACGCAGTATTTT
CDR3aa: CASSQLGEGTDTQYF
abundance: few
v_gene: TRBV6-6
j_gene: TRBJ2-3
d_gene: -

CDR3nt: TGTGCCACCAGCAGTTGGGGAGGGGGGCCGAGCTCTGGAAACACCATATATTTT
CDR3aa: CATSSWGGGPSSGNTIYF
abundance: -
v_gene: TRBV15
j_gene: TRBJ1-3
d_gene: -

CDR3nt: TGTGCCAGCAGTGAGGGGGTTACAGATACGCAGTATTTT
CDR3aa: CASSEGVTDTQYF
abundance: once
v_gene: TRBV25-1
j_gene: TRBJ2-3
d_gene: -

CDR3nt: TGTGCCAGCAGCAGATCGGGTCAGCCCCAGCATTTT
CDR3aa: CASSRSGQPQHF
abundance: -
v_gene: TRBV7-9
j_gene: TRBJ1-5
d_gene: -

CDR3nt: TGTGCCAGCAGTGAAGGCTGGGGGCAGTCCTACGAGCAGTACTTC
CDR3aa: CASSEGWGQSYEQYF
abundance: -
v_gene: TRBV6-1
j_gene: TRBJ2-7
d_gene: -

CDR3nt: TGTGCCACCAGCAAAGGGGATACGCAGTATTTT
CDR3aa: CATSKGDTQYF
abundance: -
v_gene: TRBV15
j_gene: TRBJ2-3
d_gene: -

CDR3nt: TGTGCCAGCCTGCTAGCGGGAGTATCCACAGATACGCAGTATTTT
CDR3aa: CASLLAGVSTDTQYF
abundance: few
v_gene: TRBV5-5
j_gene: TRBJ2-3
d_gene: TRBD2

CDR3nt: TGTGCCTGGAGCCCCACTGGGAACACCATATATTTT
CDR3aa: CAWSPTGNTIYF
abundance: -
v_gene: TRBV30
j_gene: TRBJ1-3
d_gene: -

CDR3nt: TGCGCCAGCAGCCCCTGGACAGCGAACACCGGGGAGCTGTTTTTT
CDR3aa: CASSPWTANTGELFF
abundance: -
v_gene: TRBV5-1
j_gene: TRBJ2-2
d_gene: -

CDR3nt: TGTGCCAGCAGCGTAGCTGAAAGGTTTGGGGCCAACGTCCTGACTTTC
CDR3aa: CASSVAERFGANVLTF
abundance: -
v_gene: TRBV9
j_gene: TRBJ2-6
d_gene: -

CDR3nt: TGCAGCGTTGAATGGGAAGAGCAGTTCTTC
CDR3aa: CSVEWEEQFF
abundance: -
v_gene: TRBV29-1
j_gene: TRBJ2-1
d_gene: -

CDR3nt: TGTGCCAGCAGTCTAAACTTAAACTACGAGCAGTACTTC
CDR3aa: CASSLNLNYEQYF
abundance: -
v_gene: TRBV27
j_gene: TRBJ2-7
d_gene: -

CDR3nt: TGTGCCACCAGCAGGGGACAGACCTACGAGCAGTACTTC
CDR3aa: CATSRGQTYEQYF
abundance: once
v_gene: TRBV15
j_gene: TRBJ2-7
d_gene: TRBD1